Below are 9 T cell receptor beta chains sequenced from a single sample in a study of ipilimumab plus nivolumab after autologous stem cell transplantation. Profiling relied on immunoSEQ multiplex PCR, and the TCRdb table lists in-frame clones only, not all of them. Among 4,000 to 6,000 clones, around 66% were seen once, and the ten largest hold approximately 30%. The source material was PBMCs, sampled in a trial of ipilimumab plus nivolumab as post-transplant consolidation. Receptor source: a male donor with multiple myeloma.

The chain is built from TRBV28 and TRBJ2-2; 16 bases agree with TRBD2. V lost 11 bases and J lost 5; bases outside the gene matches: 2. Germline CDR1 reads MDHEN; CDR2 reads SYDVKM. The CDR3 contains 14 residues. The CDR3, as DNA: TGTGCCTCGGGACTAGCGGGGGGGACCGGGGAGCTGTTTTTT. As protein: CASGLAGGTGELFF.

The CDR3 DNA is TGCGCCAGCAGCATCGTCGGAGGCACCGGGGAGCTGTTTTTT. It codes for CASSIVGGTGELFF. The chain is built from TRBV5-1 and TRBJ2-2; perhaps TRBD2 as D (5 bases). The CDR3 extends over 14 amino acids. V gave up 4 bases and J gave up 4 bases, with 11 bases separating them. Germline V lookup: CDR1 SGHRS, CDR2 YFSETQ. The full variable domain, completed using reference TRBV5-1 and TRBJ2-2, is KAGVTQTPRYLIKTRGQQVTLSCSPISGHRSVSWYQQTPGQGLQFLFEYFSETQRNKGNFPGRFSGRQFSNSRSEMNVSTLELGDSALYLCASSIVGGTGELFFGEGSRLTVL.

The CDR3 is CASSSDRPPYEQYF. Here the CDR3 DNA reads TGTGCCAGCAGTAGCGACAGACCCCCCTACGAGCAGTACTTC. V usage is TRBV6-5 and J usage is TRBJ2-7, with D possibly being TRBD1 (5 bases). V gave up 5 bases and J gave up 2 bases, with 13 bases separating them. CDR3 length equals 14 residues. Germline CDR1 and CDR2: MNHEY and SVGAGI.

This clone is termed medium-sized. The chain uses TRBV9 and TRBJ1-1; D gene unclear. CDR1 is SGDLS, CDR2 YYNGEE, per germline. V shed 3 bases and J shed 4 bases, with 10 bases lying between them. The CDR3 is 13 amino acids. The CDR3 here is CASSGLGSTEAFF. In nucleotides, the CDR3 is TGTGCCAGCAGCGGTTTGGGGTCCACTGAAGCTTTCTTT. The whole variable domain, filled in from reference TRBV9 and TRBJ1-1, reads DSGVTQTPKHLITATGQRVTLRCSPRSGDLSVYWYQQSLDQGLQFLIQYYNGEERAKGNILERFSAQQFPDLHSELNLSSLELGDSALYFCASSGLGSTEAFFGQGTRLTVV.

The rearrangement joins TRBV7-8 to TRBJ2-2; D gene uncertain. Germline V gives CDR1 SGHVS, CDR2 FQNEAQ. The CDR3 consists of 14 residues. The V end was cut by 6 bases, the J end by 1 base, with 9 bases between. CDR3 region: CASRDGWNTGELFF. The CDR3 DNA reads TGTGCCAGCAGGGACGGCTGGAACACCGGGGAGCTGTTTTTT.

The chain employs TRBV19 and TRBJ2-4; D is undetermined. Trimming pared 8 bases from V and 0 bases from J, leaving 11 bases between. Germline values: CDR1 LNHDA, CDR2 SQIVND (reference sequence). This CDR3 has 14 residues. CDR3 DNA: TGTGCCAGTCACCCCACGGCAGCCAAAAACATTCAGTACTTC. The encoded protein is CASHPTAAKNIQYF.

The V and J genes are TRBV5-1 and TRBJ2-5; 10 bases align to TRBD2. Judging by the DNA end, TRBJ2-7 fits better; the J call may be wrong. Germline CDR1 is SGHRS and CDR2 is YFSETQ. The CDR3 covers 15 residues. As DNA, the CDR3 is TGCGCCAGCAGCGCCGGACTAGCGGAGGCCTACGAGCAGTACTTC. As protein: CASSAGLAEAYEQYF.

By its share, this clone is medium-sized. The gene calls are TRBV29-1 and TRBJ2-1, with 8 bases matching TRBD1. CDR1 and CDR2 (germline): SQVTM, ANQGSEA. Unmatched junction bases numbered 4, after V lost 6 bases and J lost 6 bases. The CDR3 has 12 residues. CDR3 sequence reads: CSVTGTGNEQFF. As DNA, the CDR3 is TGCAGCGTAACCGGGACAGGCAATGAGCAGTTCTTC.

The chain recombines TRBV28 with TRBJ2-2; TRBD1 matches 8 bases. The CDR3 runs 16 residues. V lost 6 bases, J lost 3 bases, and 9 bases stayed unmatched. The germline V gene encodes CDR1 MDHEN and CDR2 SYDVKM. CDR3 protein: CASRKDRVGDTGELFF. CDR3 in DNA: TGTGCCAGCAGGAAGGACAGGGTCGGGGACACCGGGGAGCTGTTTTTT. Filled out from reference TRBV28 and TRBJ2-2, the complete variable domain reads DVKVTQSSRYLVKRTGEKVFLECVQDMDHENMFWYRQDPGLGLRLIYFSYDVKMKEKGDIPEGYSVSREKKERFSLILESASTNQTSMYLCASRKDRVGDTGELFFGEGSRLTVL.